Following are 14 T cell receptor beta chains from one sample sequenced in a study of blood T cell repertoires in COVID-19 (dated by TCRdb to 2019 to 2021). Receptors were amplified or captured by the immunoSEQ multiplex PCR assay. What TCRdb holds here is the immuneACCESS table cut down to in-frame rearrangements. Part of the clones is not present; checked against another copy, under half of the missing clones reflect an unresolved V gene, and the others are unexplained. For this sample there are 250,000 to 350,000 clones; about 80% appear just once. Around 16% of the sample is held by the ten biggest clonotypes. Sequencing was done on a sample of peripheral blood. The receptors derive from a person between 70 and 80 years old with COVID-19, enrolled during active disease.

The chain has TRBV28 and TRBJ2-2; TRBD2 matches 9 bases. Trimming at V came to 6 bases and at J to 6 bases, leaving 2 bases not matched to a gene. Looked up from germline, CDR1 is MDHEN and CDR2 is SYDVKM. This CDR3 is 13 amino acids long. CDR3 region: CASRRGGPGELFF. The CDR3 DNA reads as TGTGCCAGCAGGCGGGGGGGCCCCGGGGAGCTGTTTTTT.

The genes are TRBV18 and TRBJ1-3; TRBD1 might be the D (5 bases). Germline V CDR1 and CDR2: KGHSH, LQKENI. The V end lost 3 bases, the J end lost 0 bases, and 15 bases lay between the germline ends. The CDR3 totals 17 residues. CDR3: CASSPKGGASSGNTIYF. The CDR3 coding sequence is TGTGCCAGCTCACCCAAGGGCGGGGCGAGCTCTGGAAACACCATATATTTT. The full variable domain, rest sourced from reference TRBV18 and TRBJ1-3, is NAGVMQNPRHLVRRRGQEARLRCSPMKGHSHVYWYRQLPEEGLKFMVYLQKENIIDESGMPKERFSAEFPKEGPSILRIQQVVRGDSAAYFCASSPKGGASSGNTIYFGEGSWLTVV.

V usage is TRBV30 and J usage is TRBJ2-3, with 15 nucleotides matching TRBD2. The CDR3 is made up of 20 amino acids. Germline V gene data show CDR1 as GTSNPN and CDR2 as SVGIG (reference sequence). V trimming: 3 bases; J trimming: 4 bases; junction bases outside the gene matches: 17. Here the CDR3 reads CAWRASHGLAGGPGADTQYF. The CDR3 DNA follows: TGTGCCTGGAGAGCCTCCCACGGACTAGCGGGAGGGCCTGGGGCAGATACGCAGTATTTT.

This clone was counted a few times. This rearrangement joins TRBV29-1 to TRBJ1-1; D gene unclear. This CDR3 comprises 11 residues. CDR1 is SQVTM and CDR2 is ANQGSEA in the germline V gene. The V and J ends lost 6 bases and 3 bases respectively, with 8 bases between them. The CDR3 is CSVRQDTEAFF. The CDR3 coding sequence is TGCAGCGTACGTCAGGACACTGAAGCTTTCTTT.

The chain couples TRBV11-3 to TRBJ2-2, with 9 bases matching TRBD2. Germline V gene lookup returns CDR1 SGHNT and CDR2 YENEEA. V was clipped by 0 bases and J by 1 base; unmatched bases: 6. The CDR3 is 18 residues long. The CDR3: CASSLEFRTSENTGELFF. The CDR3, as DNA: TGTGCCAGCAGCTTAGAGTTCCGGACTAGCGAGAACACCGGGGAGCTGTTTTTT.

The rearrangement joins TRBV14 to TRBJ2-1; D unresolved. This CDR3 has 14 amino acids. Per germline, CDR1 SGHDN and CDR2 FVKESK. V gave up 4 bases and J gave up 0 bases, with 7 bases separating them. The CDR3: CASSRTSSYNEQFF. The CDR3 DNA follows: TGTGCCAGCAGCCGTACGAGCTCCTACAATGAGCAGTTCTTC.

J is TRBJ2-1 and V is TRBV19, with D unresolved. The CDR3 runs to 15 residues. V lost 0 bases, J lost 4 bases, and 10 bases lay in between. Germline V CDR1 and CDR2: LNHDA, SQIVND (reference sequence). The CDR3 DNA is TGTGCCAGTAGTATAGATAGATCTGTTTACAATGAGCAGTTCTTC. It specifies CASSIDRSVYNEQFF.

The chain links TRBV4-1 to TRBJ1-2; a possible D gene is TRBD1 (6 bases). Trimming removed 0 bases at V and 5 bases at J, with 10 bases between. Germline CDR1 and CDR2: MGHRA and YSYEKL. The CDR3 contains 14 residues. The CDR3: CASSQDGQTYGYTF. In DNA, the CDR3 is TGCGCCAGCAGCCAAGACGGACAGACGTATGGCTACACCTTC.

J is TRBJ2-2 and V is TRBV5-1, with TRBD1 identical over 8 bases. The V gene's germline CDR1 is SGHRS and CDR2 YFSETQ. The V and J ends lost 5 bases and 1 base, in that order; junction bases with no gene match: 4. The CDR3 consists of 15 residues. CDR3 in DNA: TGCGCCAGCAGAGGTGGGACAGGGAACACCGGGGAGCTGTTTTTT. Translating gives CASRGGTGNTGELFF.

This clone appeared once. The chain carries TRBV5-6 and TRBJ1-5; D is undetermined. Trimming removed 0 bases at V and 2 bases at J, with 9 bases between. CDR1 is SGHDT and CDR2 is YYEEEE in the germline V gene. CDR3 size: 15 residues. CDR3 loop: CASSLVALGNQPQHF. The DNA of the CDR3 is TGTGCCAGCAGCTTGGTGGCTTTGGGCAATCAGCCCCAGCATTTT.

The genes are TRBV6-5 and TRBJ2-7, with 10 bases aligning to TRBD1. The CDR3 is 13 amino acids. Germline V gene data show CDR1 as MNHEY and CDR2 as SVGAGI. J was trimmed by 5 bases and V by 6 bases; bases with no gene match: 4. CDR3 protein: CASSGQGGNEQYF. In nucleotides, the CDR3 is TGTGCCAGCAGCGGACAGGGGGGTAACGAGCAGTACTTC.

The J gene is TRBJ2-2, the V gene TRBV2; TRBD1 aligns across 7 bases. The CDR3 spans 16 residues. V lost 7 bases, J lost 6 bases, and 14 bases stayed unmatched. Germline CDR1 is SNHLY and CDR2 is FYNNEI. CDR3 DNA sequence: TGTGCCAGCAACCCGACAGGGAATGTTGGCTCCGGGGAGCTGTTTTTT. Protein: CASNPTGNVGSGELFF.

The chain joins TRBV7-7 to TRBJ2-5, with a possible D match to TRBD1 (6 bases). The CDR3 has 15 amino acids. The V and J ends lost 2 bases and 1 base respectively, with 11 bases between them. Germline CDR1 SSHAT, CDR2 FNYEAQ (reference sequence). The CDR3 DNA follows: TGTGCCAGCAGCTTATCTGCAGGGGCCCAAGAGACCCAGTACTTC. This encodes CASSLSAGAQETQYF.

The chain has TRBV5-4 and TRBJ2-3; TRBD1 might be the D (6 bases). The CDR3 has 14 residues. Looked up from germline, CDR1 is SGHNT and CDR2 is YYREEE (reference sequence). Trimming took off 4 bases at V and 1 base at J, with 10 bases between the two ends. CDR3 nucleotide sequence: TGTGCCAGCAGCCCGGGACACCGCACAGATACGCAGTATTTT. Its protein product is CASSPGHRTDTQYF. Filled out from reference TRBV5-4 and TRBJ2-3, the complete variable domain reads ETGVTQSPTHLIKTRGQQVTLRCSSQSGHNTVSWYQQALGQGPQFIFQYYREEENGRGNFPPRFSGLQFPNYSSELNVNALELDDSALYLCASSPGHRTDTQYFGPGTRLTVL.